Listed here is a single T cell receptor (beta chain). Its antigen remains unknown. Combining a sample-barcoded 5' primer with a J-beta primer mix, a second PCR ran for roughly 7 to 12 cycles. Every sample returned 2.5 million or more CDR3-containing paired-end reads. TCRdb itself ran the 5' RACE reads through MiXCR, one entry per CDR3 protein. The table records over 950,000 distinct CDR3 sequences, roughly two fifths of them present only once. This sample was included in a study of blood T cells in healthy people across ages. V shed 5 bases and J shed 0 bases, with 11 bases lying between them. Germline assignment: CDR1 MNHEY and CDR2 SVGAGI. CDR3 length: 15 residues. General study points: A conclusive naive versus antigen-experienced comparison was prevented by the unsorted PBMCs.

The sample taken for sequencing was blood. This chain uses TRBV6-5 with TRBJ1-5; TRBD1 is a possible D gene (5 bases). This receptor was obtained from a man between 18 and 29 years old in good health. Here the CDR3 reads CASSPDSYSNQPQHF. The CDR3 DNA is TGTGCCAGCAGTCCCGACAGTTATAGCAATCAGCCCCAGCATTTT.